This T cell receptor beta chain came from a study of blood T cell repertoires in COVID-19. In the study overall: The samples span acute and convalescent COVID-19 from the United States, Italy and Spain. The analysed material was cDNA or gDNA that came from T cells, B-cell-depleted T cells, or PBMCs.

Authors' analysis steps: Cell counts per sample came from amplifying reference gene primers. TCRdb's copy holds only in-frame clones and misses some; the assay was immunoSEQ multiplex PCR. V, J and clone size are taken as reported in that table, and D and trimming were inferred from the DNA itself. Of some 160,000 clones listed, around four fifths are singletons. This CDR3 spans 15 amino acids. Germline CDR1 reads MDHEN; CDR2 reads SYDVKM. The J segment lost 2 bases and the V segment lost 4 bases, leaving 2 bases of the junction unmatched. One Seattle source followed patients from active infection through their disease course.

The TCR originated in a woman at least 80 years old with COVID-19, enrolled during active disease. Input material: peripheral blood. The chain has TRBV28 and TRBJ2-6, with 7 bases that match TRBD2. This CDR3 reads CASSSRGAGANVLTF. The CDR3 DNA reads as TGTGCCAGCAGTTCTCGGGGGGCTGGGGCCAACGTCCTGACTTTC.